The next 22 T cell receptor beta chains were all read from a single sample in a study of Graves' ophthalmopathy and Graves' hyperthyroidism. RNA transcripts were the source from which TCR beta CDR3 regions were amplified. A first-round RT-PCR used HTBI primers, followed by a second-round multiplex PCR. TCRdb itself ran the multiplex PCR reads through MiXCR, one entry per CDR3 protein. The sample lists around 670,000 distinct CDR3 sequences; roughly 41% were seen once. Sequenced input: peripheral blood. The receptors come from an adult man with Graves' ophthalmopathy.

This clonotype appeared a single time. This chain joins TRBV24-1 and TRBJ2-3; 12 bases align to TRBD1. The CDR3 contains 16 residues. Germline lookup yields CDR1 KGHDR and CDR2 SFDVKD. V trimming: 4 bases; J trimming: 4 bases; junction bases outside the gene matches: 5. Here the CDR3 reads CATSDPGTGGPDTQYF. CDR3 in DNA: TGTGCCACCAGTGACCCAGGGACAGGGGGCCCAGATACGCAGTATTTT.

Only a few counts were recorded for this clonotype. This chain uses TRBV24-1 with TRBJ2-7; TRBD1 might be the D (5 bases). The CDR3 has 15 amino acids. Per the germline V gene, CDR1 is KGHDR and CDR2 is SFDVKD. V lost 5 bases, J lost 0 bases, and 13 bases lay in between. The CDR3 bases are TGTGCCACCAGTGCCACAGGCGGTAACTCCTACGAGCAGTACTTC. This translates into CATSATGGNSYEQYF.

Comments on this clonotype: This clone may be a read error of a much larger clone one base away. The V and J genes are TRBV10-3 and TRBJ2-7; possibly TRBD2 for D (5 bases). The CDR3 covers 13 residues. CDR1 is ENHRY and CDR2 is SYGVKD in the germline V gene. V was trimmed by 4 bases and J by 2 bases, leaving 9 bases between them. The CDR3 is CAISAETTYEQYF. In nucleotides, the CDR3 is TGTGCCATCAGTGCAGAGACTACCTACGAGCAGTACTTC.

The rearrangement uses TRBV7-3 and TRBJ2-3; TRBD1 aligns across 7 bases. J gave up 2 bases and V 6 bases, and 5 bases lay outside the gene matches. CDR3 size: 14 residues. Germline V gene lookup returns CDR1 SGHTA and CDR2 FQGTGA. The CDR3 sequence is CASSQTGNTDTQYF. CDR3 bases: TGTGCCAGCAGTCAGACAGGGAACACAGATACGCAGTATTTT.

This sequence joins TRBV20-1 and TRBJ2-1, with D perhaps TRBD1 or TRBD2 (5 bases each). The CDR3 has 15 amino acids. V lost 2 bases and J 7 bases, leaving 18 bases between the germline ends. CDR1 and CDR2 from the germline V gene are DFQATT and SNEGSKA (reference sequence). Here the CDR3 DNA reads TGCAGTGCTAGACGAGGTCTAGAGGGGAGTAATGAGCAGTTCTTC. Translating gives CSARRGLEGSNEQFF.

This clonotype was counted ten times or more. V is TRBV6-5 and J is TRBJ2-6; D tentatively reads TRBD1 or TRBD2 (5 bases each). CDR1 MNHEY and CDR2 SVGAGI come from the germline V gene. The CDR3 totals 15 residues. Between the trimmed V and J ends, which lost 6 bases and 6 bases, there was a span of 15 bases. The CDR3 DNA follows: TGTGCCAGCAGCGCCGGGACCCCGGAGGCCAACGTCCTGACTTTC. As protein: CASSAGTPEANVLTF.

Ten or more counts support this clonotype. This chain joins TRBV7-9 and TRBJ2-7, with 9 bases fitting TRBD1. Germline V CDR1 and CDR2: SEHNR, FQNEAQ (reference sequence). This CDR3 region has 15 residues. Unmatched junction bases numbered 7, after V lost 5 bases and J lost 2 bases. CDR3 DNA sequence: TGTGCCAGCAGCCTCTCGGGACAGGGCACCTACGAGCAGTACTTC. Its protein is CASSLSGQGTYEQYF.

The rearrangement joins TRBV11-2 to TRBJ2-7; TRBD1 is a possible D gene (5 bases). CDR1 and CDR2 from the germline V gene are SGHAT and FQNNGV. This CDR3 region has 12 residues. Trimming shortened V by 7 bases and J by 4 bases, and 11 bases separated the two germline ends. The CDR3 loop reads CASNTGEYEQYF. CDR3 bases: TGTGCCAGCAACACAGGCGAATACGAGCAGTACTTC.

The rearrangement links TRBV20-1 to TRBJ2-5; D not certain. The CDR3 runs to 12 residues. The V end was cut by 3 bases, the J end by 5 bases, with 10 bases between. Per the germline V gene, CDR1 is DFQATT and CDR2 is SNEGSKA (reference sequence). This CDR3 is CSARDEEETQYF. In DNA, the CDR3 is TGCAGTGCTAGGGACGAGGAGGAGACCCAGTACTTC.

A few counts support this clonotype. The V call is TRBV7-9, the J call TRBJ2-7; the D call may be TRBD1 or TRBD2 (5 bases each). Trimming removed 1 base at V and 5 bases at J, with 18 bases between. Germline-derived CDR1 and CDR2 are SEHNR and FQNEAQ (reference sequence). The CDR3 runs to 16 residues. The CDR3 spells CASSLGGKQVRDEQYF. Written as DNA, the CDR3 is TGTGCCAGCAGCTTAGGGGGCAAACAGGTGCGGGACGAGCAGTACTTC.

The gene calls are TRBV7-8 and TRBJ2-2, with TRBD2 identical over 12 bases. V lost 4 bases to trimming and J lost 8 bases; unmatched junction nucleotides: 5. Germline V gene lookup returns CDR1 SGHVS and CDR2 FQNEAQ. This CDR3 region has 15 residues. The CDR3 DNA sequence: TGTGCCAGCAGCTCTAGCGGGGGGGCCCTTGGGGAGCTGTTTTTT. Translated: CASSSSGGALGELFF.

The DNA for the CDR3 is TGTGCCAGCAGCCAGGGGGGAATTTGGCAGCCCCAGCATTTT. Residues: CASSQGGIWQPQHF. The V gene is TRBV11-2, the J gene TRBJ1-5, with 7 nucleotides matching TRBD1. The germline V gene has CDR1 SGHAT and CDR2 FQNNGV. The V gene end was trimmed by 5 bases and the J gene end by 7 bases; junction bases not matched to a gene: 8. This CDR3 region has 14 residues.

This clonotype has ten or more counts. V and J are TRBV7-8 and TRBJ1-1; 8 positions agree with TRBD1. The CDR3 is 15 residues long. CDR1 SGHVS and CDR2 FQNEAQ come from the germline V gene. Germline trimming cut 6 bases from V and 3 bases from J; bases unmatched to any gene: 9. CDR3 DNA: TGTGCCAGCAGATGGACAGGGAATCGTTACACTGAAGCTTTCTTT. It translates to CASRWTGNRYTEAFF.

Only one count was recorded for this clonotype. This may come from a read error, since a much larger clone is one base off. The CDR3 ends on some other residue instead of the conserved phenylalanine or tryptophan, so this is likely a read error. The chain employs TRBV9 and TRBJ1-1; TRBD1 matches at 8 bases. Germline V lookup: CDR1 SGDLS, CDR2 YYNGEE. J lost 5 bases, V lost 3 bases, and 6 bases had no gene match. CDR3 length: 14 residues. The CDR3 coding sequence is TGTGCCAGCAGCGGTGGACAGGGTGGGACTGAAGCTTTCTAT. Translating it yields CASSGGQGGTEAFY.

The chain links TRBV2 to TRBJ1-2; 7 positions agree with TRBD1. CDR3 size: 12 residues. Germline-derived CDR1 and CDR2 are SNHLY and FYNNEI. V trimming: 11 bases; J trimming: 3 bases; junction bases outside the gene matches: 6. The CDR3 is CAVRTGDYGYTF. CDR3 DNA: TGTGCCGTCCGGACAGGAGACTATGGCTACACCTTC.

This chain joins TRBV6-5 and TRBJ2-7; 10 bases are shared with TRBD1. With 5 bases clipped from V and 4 bases from J, the junction kept 5 bases outside the gene matches. The CDR3 length is 14 residues. Per germline, CDR1 MNHEY and CDR2 SVGAGI. CDR3 sequence: CASSMDRGFYEQYF. In DNA form, the CDR3 reads TGTGCCAGCAGTATGGACAGGGGGTTTTACGAGCAGTACTTC.

With regard to this clonotype: This is likely a read error, given that the CDR3 carries no conserved phenylalanine or tryptophan at its end. This chain connects TRBV19 to TRBJ1-2; D is perhaps TRBD1 (6 bases). CDR1 is LNHDA and CDR2 is SQIVND in the germline V gene (reference sequence). This CDR3 region has 13 residues. V was trimmed by 5 bases and J by 8 bases, leaving 15 bases between them. The CDR3 DNA sequence: TGTGCCAGTAGTGATATCAGGGGCGACGGCTACACCATC. Protein sequence: CASSDIRGDGYTI.

This clonotype showed up many times. This chain joins TRBV15 and TRBJ2-7; a possible D gene is TRBD1 (5 bases). The germline gives CDR1 LNHNV, CDR2 YYDKDF (reference sequence). This CDR3 has 15 residues. V lost 4 bases to trimming and J lost 0 bases, with 13 bases between them. In DNA form, the CDR3 reads TGTGCCACCAGCACTGGGGCCGAAAGCTCCTACGAGCAGTACTTC. Translating gives CATSTGAESSYEQYF.

The rearrangement joins TRBV7-8 to TRBJ2-7; TRBD1 aligns across 8 bases. Germline lookup yields CDR1 SGHVS and CDR2 FQNEAQ. CDR3 length: 15 amino acids. The V and J ends lost 6 bases and 6 bases, in that order; junction bases with no gene match: 13. CDR3 sequence: CASRQSGQGGGEQYF. The CDR3 DNA is TGTGCCAGCAGACAATCCGGACAGGGAGGTGGCGAGCAGTACTTC. The full variable domain, its missing parts supplied by reference TRBV7-8 and TRBJ2-7, is GAGVSQSPRYKVAKRGQDVALRCDPISGHVSLFWYQQALGQGPEFLTYFQNEAQLDKSGLPSDRFFAERPEGSVSTLKIQRTQQEDSAVYLCASRQSGQGGGEQYFGPGTRLTVT.

V and J are TRBV10-3 and TRBJ2-1; TRBD2 matches 11 bases. The CDR3 is made up of 17 amino acids. Germline trimming cut 3 bases from V and 4 bases from J; bases unmatched to any gene: 8. The germline V gene encodes CDR1 ENHRY and CDR2 SYGVKD. The chain's CDR3 is CAISESGGTSGYNEQFF. Here the CDR3 DNA reads TGTGCCATCAGTGAATCGGGCGGGACTAGCGGATACAATGAGCAGTTCTTC.

The CDR3 DNA reads TGTGCCAGCAGCAGACTAGGTTTTCGTTCGTACTTC. Its protein is CASSRLGFRSYF. The V and J genes are TRBV5-5 and TRBJ2-7; perhaps TRBD2 as D (6 bases). The CDR3 runs to 12 residues. CDR1 is SGHKS and CDR2 is YYEKEE in the germline V gene (reference sequence). The V and J ends lost 4 bases and 12 bases respectively, with 17 bases between them.

The chain uses TRBV7-9 and TRBJ2-5; D uncertain. Per the germline V gene, CDR1 is SEHNR and CDR2 is FQNEAQ (reference sequence). Deletions cut 6 bases from V and 2 bases from J, with 19 bases between. The CDR3 is 16 residues long. The CDR3 loop reads CASSLSGPYLQETQYF. Here the CDR3 DNA reads TGTGCCAGCAGTTTATCCGGGCCCTACCTTCAAGAGACCCAGTACTTC.